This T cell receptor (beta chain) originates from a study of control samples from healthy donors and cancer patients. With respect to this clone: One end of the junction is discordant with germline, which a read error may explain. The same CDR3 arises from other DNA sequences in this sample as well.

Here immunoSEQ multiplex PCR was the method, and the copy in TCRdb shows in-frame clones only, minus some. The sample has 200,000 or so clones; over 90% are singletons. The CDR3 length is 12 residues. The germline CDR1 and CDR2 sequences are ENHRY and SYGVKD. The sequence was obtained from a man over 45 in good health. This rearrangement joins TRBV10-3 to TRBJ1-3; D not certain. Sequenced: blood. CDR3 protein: CAISESGNTIYF. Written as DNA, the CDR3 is TGTGCCATCAGCGAGTCTGGAAACACCATATATTTT.